A single sample is the source of the 5 T cell receptor beta chains below, sequenced in a study of T cell responses to AZD1222 COVID-19 vaccine. Libraries were prepared by immunoSEQ multiplex PCR; TCRdb keeps only in-frame clonotypes and omits some of them. The sample records nearly 95,000 clones, almost 90% being singletons. The source material was peripheral blood, sampled on day 0 of AZD1222 vaccination. The source is an adult in good health.

The chain joins TRBV5-1 to TRBJ2-5; TRBD1 or TRBD2 may be the D gene (5 bases each). The germline CDR1 and CDR2 sequences are SGHRS and YFSETQ. Trimming shortened V by 5 bases and J by 1 base, and 12 bases separated the two germline ends. This CDR3 has 14 amino acids. CDR3 nucleotide sequence: TGCGCCAGCAGGGACTGGGGGTCCCAAGAGACCCAGTACTTC. The encoded protein is CASRDWGSQETQYF.

This clone was observed a few times. The J gene is TRBJ2-5, the V gene TRBV25-1; the match to TRBD1 covers 7 bases. CDR3 length: 14 residues. Germline values: CDR1 MGHDK, CDR2 SYGVNS. J gave up 3 bases and V 2 bases, and 3 bases lay outside the gene matches. CDR3 DNA: TGTGCCAGCAGTGAAGGACAGGAGAAAGAGACCCAGTACTTC. Translating it yields CASSEGQEKETQYF.

The genes are TRBV11-2 and TRBJ2-2, with 9 bases that match TRBD1. Germline V lookup: CDR1 SGHAT, CDR2 FQNNGV. The CDR3 is 17 residues long. The ends lost 1 base at V and 4 bases at J; junction bases unmatched: 7. CDR3 nucleotide sequence: TGTGCCAGCAGCTTAGGCCACAGGGGGCCGGGCACCGGGGAGCTGTTTTTT. Translation gives CASSLGHRGPGTGELFF.

This clone was detected once. V and J are TRBV6-5 and TRBJ2-6, with TRBD2 as a possible D gene (5 bases). The CDR3 totals 15 residues. From germline, CDR1 is MNHEY and CDR2 SVGAGI. V was clipped by 6 bases and J by 1 base, with 10 bases between them. The CDR3, as DNA: TGTGCCAGCAGGAGAGACTATTCTGGGGCCAACGTCCTGACTTTC. It translates to CASRRDYSGANVLTF.

V is TRBV12-3 or TRBV12-4 and J is TRBJ2-7; no reliable D call. The CDR3 loop spans 13 amino acids. Trimming took off 3 bases at V and 6 bases at J, with 12 bases between the two ends. The CDR3: CASSLAWPAEQYF. Written as DNA, the CDR3 is TGTGCCAGCAGTTTGGCTTGGCCTGCCGAGCAGTACTTC.